This TCR beta chain was obtained from a study of cytomegalovirus exposure and HLA in healthy donors. At sampling all donors were nominally healthy, likely with unrecorded immune exposures. This PCR relied on a set of 60 Vbeta primers and 13 Jbeta primers. Using immunoSEQ multiplex PCR, the repertoire was profiled, and TCRdb retains in-frame clones only, with some absent. This sample carries 95,000 to 150,000 clones, approximately 72% of them seen once, and the ten largest clones take about 29%. The clonotype was recovered from a man aged 60 to 69 in good health and CMV-seropositive. The sequencing sample was made of PBMCs.

Here the CDR3 reads CATTGGWGYTF. The CDR3 bases are TGTGCCACGACAGGGGGCTGGGGCTACACCTTC. V is TRBV19 and J is TRBJ1-2; 10 nucleotides match TRBD1. Losses at the gene ends were 10 bases for V and 8 bases for J; bases not matched to a gene: 4. This CDR3 is built from 11 residues. CDR1 and CDR2 from the germline V gene are LNHDA and SQIVND (reference sequence).